The entry that follows covers one TCR beta chain sequence. This sample was taken from a study of shared clonotypes between healthy human individuals. Study overall: Researchers drew samples from two women and a few men aged 18 to 49.

PCR replicates from unsorted PBMC used about 290 ng DNA, and this amount was approximately 30,000 T cell genomes. TCRdb's copy holds only in-frame clones and misses some; the assay was immunoSEQ multiplex PCR. This repertoire shows around 530,000 clones, around three quarters found once; its top ten account for 9.5% to 15%. This CDR3 spans 14 amino acids. The V and J ends lost 1 base and 5 bases respectively, with 11 bases between them. Looked up from germline, CDR1 is SGHVS and CDR2 is FNYEAQ. Donors, healthy HIV-negative adults, lacked recent acute infections or vaccinations. In unsorted samples, genomic DNA was obtained using roughly 90 million PBMCs.

This chain connects TRBV7-6 to TRBJ2-5; D is perhaps TRBD2 (6 bases). This clonotype was sampled from a middle-aged woman in good health. Some clones in this sample may be carry-over from other donors' samples. The material sequenced was PBMCs. The CDR3 loop is CASSLDVGRETQYF. CDR3 DNA: TGTGCCAGCAGCTTAGACGTAGGGAGGGAGACCCAGTACTTC.